Listed here are 10 T cell receptor beta chains from one sample, sequenced in a study of cytotoxic CD8 clonotypes in ibrutinib-treated CLL. This table comes from immunoSEQ multiplex PCR, and its TCRdb copy is limited to in-frame clones, with some not included. Altogether about 92,000 clones are present, approximately 77% being singletons, with the ten largest covering approximately 25%. Here the sequenced sample was PBMCs, taken after 24 months of ibrutinib treatment. Source of these receptors: a human donor with chronic lymphocytic leukemia.

The chain has TRBV23-1 and TRBJ1-3; D is possibly TRBD1 (6 bases). TRBV23-1 is known as an ORF, though its function is uncertain. The CDR3 is 14 residues long. Trimming took off 9 bases at V and 0 bases at J, with 12 bases between the two ends. CDR3 residues: CASETGTSGNTIYF. For the CDR3, the DNA is TGCGCCAGTGAGACAGGCACCTCTGGAAACACCATATATTTT.

V usage is TRBV5-1 and J usage is TRBJ1-1; no reliable D call. The germline gives CDR1 SGHRS, CDR2 YFSETQ. V lost 3 bases, J lost 5 bases, and 14 bases lay in between. CDR3 length equals 14 residues. This CDR3 reads CASSSDKRWTEAFF. CDR3 coding DNA: TGCGCCAGCAGCTCCGACAAAAGATGGACTGAAGCTTTCTTT. The full variable domain, in which reference TRBV5-1 and TRBJ1-1 provide the parts outside the CDR3, is KAGVTQTPRYLIKTRGQQVTLSCSPISGHRSVSWYQQTPGQGLQFLFEYFSETQRNKGNFPGRFSGRQFSNSRSEMNVSTLELGDSALYLCASSSDKRWTEAFFGQGTRLTVV.

V and J are TRBV18 and TRBJ2-3, with 7 positions matching TRBD2. Germline V CDR1 and CDR2: KGHSH, LQKENI. There are 16 residues in the CDR3. The V and J ends lost 3 bases and 2 bases, in that order; junction bases with no gene match: 8. CDR3 in amino acids: CASSPYGRGITDTQYF. In nucleotides, the CDR3 is TGTGCCAGCTCACCTTATGGGAGGGGAATCACAGATACGCAGTATTTT. The whole variable domain, filled in from reference TRBV18 and TRBJ2-3, reads NAGVMQNPRHLVRRRGQEARLRCSPMKGHSHVYWYRQLPEEGLKFMVYLQKENIIDESGMPKERFSAEFPKEGPSILRIQQVVRGDSAAYFCASSPYGRGITDTQYFGPGTRLTVL.

J is TRBJ2-7 and V is TRBV29-1; the D gene is possibly TRBD1 (5 bases). This CDR3 region has 13 residues. The germline V and J ends were trimmed by 3 bases and 6 bases, with 15 bases remaining between them. From germline, CDR1 is SQVTM and CDR2 ANQGSEA. For the CDR3, the DNA is TGCAGCGTTGAGGGTCAGGGCTTCCTCGAGCAGTACTTC. Encoded protein: CSVEGQGFLEQYF.

The rearrangement joins TRBV9 to TRBJ2-7; D is undetermined. This CDR3 has 13 amino acids. V was shortened by 0 bases and J by 2 bases, with 6 bases between the two germline ends. Germline values: CDR1 SGDLS, CDR2 YYNGEE. This CDR3 is CASSVDMTYEQYF. The CDR3 DNA sequence: TGTGCCAGCAGCGTAGATATGACCTACGAGCAGTACTTC.

The chain has TRBV30 and TRBJ1-2; 9 nucleotides match TRBD1. Trimming took 2 bases from V and 4 from J; bases not matched to a gene: 8. The CDR3 consists of 15 residues. The germline V gene encodes CDR1 GTSNPN and CDR2 SVGIG (reference sequence). CDR3: CAWSIPGQGTYGYTF. As DNA, the CDR3 is TGTGCCTGGAGTATCCCCGGACAGGGGACCTATGGCTACACCTTC.

This chain connects TRBV7-9 to TRBJ2-2; 9 bases match TRBD2. Unmatched junction bases numbered 5, after V lost 4 bases and J lost 8 bases. CDR3 size: 14 residues. Germline CDR1 reads SEHNR; CDR2 reads FQNEAQ (reference sequence). The CDR3 is CASSSRTSAGELFF. The CDR3 nucleotides read TGTGCCAGCAGCTCCCGGACTAGCGCGGGGGAGCTGTTTTTT.

The rearrangement joins TRBV6-6 to TRBJ2-5, with D possibly TRBD1 on 6 matching bases. The CDR3 extends over 11 amino acids. Germline loops: CDR1 MNHNY, CDR2 SVGAGI (reference sequence). The V and J ends lost 8 bases and 5 bases respectively, with 9 bases between them. The CDR3 spells CASGGWETQYF. The CDR3 DNA is TGTGCCAGCGGGGGCTGGGAGACCCAGTACTTC.

The V call is TRBV5-1, the J call TRBJ2-2; 7 bases line up with TRBD2. The length of the CDR3 is 15 residues. Per the germline V gene, CDR1 is SGHRS and CDR2 is YFSETQ. V lost 4 bases and J lost 4; bases outside the gene matches: 7. The CDR3 spells CASSMSGIGTGELFF. The DNA for the CDR3 is TGCGCCAGCAGCATGAGCGGGATTGGCACCGGGGAGCTGTTTTTT.

This clone has more than one count but fewer than ten. The J gene is TRBJ2-3, the V gene TRBV19; D remains ambiguous. The CDR3 runs 14 residues. Trimming took off 5 bases at V and 0 bases at J, with 9 bases between the two ends. In germline, CDR1 is LNHDA, CDR2 SQIVND (reference sequence). CDR3 nucleotides: TGTGCCAGTAGTCCGGCTTCTAGCACAGATACGCAGTATTTT. It specifies CASSPASSTDTQYF.